Below are 14 T cell receptor beta chains sequenced from a single sample in a study of T-cell memory formation after mild COVID-19. TCRdb reprocessed the 5' RACE reads with MiXCR, giving one entry per CDR3 protein. Altogether some 340,000 distinct CDR3 sequences are present, roughly 13% being singletons, with the ten largest covering about 21%. The specimen was PBMCs or a T cell subset sorted from them (not recorded which). These receptor sequences come from a man aged 18 to 29 who had mild COVID-19 (a few samples of this study predate the infection). Cell type and time point are not known.

This clonotype was seen a handful of times. This sequence joins TRBV5-1 and TRBJ2-5, with TRBD1 matching 12 bases. Trimming removed 6 bases from V and 4 bases from J; junction bases left unmatched: 7. Germline V gives CDR1 SGHRS, CDR2 YFSETQ. There are 15 residues in the CDR3. The CDR3 protein is CASNPGQGAAETQYF. CDR3 coding DNA: TGCGCCAGCAATCCGGGACAGGGGGCAGCAGAGACCCAGTACTTC.

V is TRBV12-3 or TRBV12-4 and J is TRBJ2-5, with D perhaps TRBD1 or TRBD2 (5 bases each). Trimming took off 5 bases at V and 8 bases at J, with 9 bases between the two ends. The CDR3 totals 11 residues. CDR3 in amino acids: CASSIRDTQYF. The CDR3 DNA is TGTGCCAGCAGTATCCGGGACACCCAGTACTTC.

The chain uses TRBV11-1 and TRBJ2-6; 7 bases agree with TRBD1. The germline V gene has CDR1 SGHAT and CDR2 FQDESV (reference sequence). The V segment lost 8 bases and the J segment 4 bases; nucleotides outside the gene matches: 5. The CDR3 contains 14 residues. The CDR3 region is CASAARGGANVLTF. The CDR3 coding sequence is TGTGCCAGCGCCGCCAGGGGGGGGGCCAACGTCCTGACTTTC.

This clonotype was seen only once. V usage is TRBV18 and J usage is TRBJ2-2; possible D gene TRBD2, 5 bases. This CDR3 spans 16 amino acids. Trimming took 0 bases from V and 4 from J, leaving 12 bases between them. Germline V gene data show CDR1 as KGHSH and CDR2 as LQKENI. CDR3 loop: CASSPPAGRGTGELFF. For the CDR3, the DNA is TGTGCCAGCTCACCACCGGCGGGTCGTGGCACCGGGGAGCTGTTTTTT.

This clonotype was seen ten or more times. This chain links TRBV20-1 with TRBJ1-6, with TRBD1 matching 7 bases. The germline CDR1 and CDR2 sequences are DFQATT and SNEGSKA (reference sequence). CDR3 length: 14 amino acids. J gave up 4 bases and V 6 bases, and 6 bases lay outside the gene matches. CDR3 protein: CSASPGQYNSPLHF. Here the CDR3 DNA reads TGCAGTGCGTCGCCGGGACAGTATAATTCACCCCTCCACTTT.

The V call is TRBV9, the J call TRBJ2-1, with TRBD1 identical over 7 bases. The V gene's germline CDR1 is SGDLS and CDR2 YYNGEE. J was trimmed by 6 bases and V by 2 bases; bases with no gene match: 2. This CDR3 has 13 residues. The CDR3 DNA reads as TGTGCCAGCAGCGTTAACAGGGGCAATGAGCAGTTCTTC. Its protein is CASSVNRGNEQFF.

This chain connects TRBV6-5 to TRBJ2-5; no definite D call. V was shortened by 4 bases and J by 3 bases, with 15 bases between the two germline ends. Germline values: CDR1 MNHEY, CDR2 SVGAGI. The CDR3 contains 15 residues. The CDR3 nucleotides read TGTGCCAGCAGTTCTCTCCCCGCCGGCGAAGAGACCCAGTACTTC. It translates to CASSSLPAGEETQYF.

This clonotype was seen at least ten times. This chain links TRBV6-5 with TRBJ1-1; D unclear. Trimming stripped 6 bases from V and 0 bases from J, with 11 bases between. CDR1 and CDR2 from the germline V gene are MNHEY and SVGAGI. This CDR3 has 14 residues. CDR3 nucleotides: TGTGCCAGCAGCCTGACGGATATGAACACTGAAGCTTTCTTT. Its protein product is CASSLTDMNTEAFF.

V and J are TRBV12-3 or TRBV12-4 and TRBJ2-5; 12 nucleotides agree with TRBD1. Trimming at V came to 5 bases and at J to 3 bases, leaving 4 bases not matched to a gene. The CDR3 consists of 15 residues. CDR3 coding DNA: TGTGCCAGCAGTCAGGGACAGGGGGCGAAAGAGACCCAGTACTTC. It encodes CASSQGQGAKETQYF.

This clonotype was seen only a few times. CDR3 coding DNA: TGTGCCAGCAGACCCACTAGCGGGGCGGACTACGAGCAGTACGTC. The encoded protein is CASRPTSGADYEQYV. This chain uses TRBV6-5 with TRBJ2-7, with 10 bases identical to TRBD2. Losses at the gene ends were 6 bases for V and 3 bases for J; bases not matched to a gene: 8. This CDR3 is built from 15 residues. CDR1 is MNHEY, CDR2 SVGAGI, per germline.

The rearrangement joins TRBV7-9 to TRBJ2-2; tentatively, D is TRBD1 (6 bases). Germline-derived CDR1 and CDR2 are SEHNR and FQNEAQ (reference sequence). The CDR3 is 15 residues long. V shed 3 bases and J shed 5 bases, with 13 bases lying between them. The CDR3 DNA reads as TGTGCCAGCAGCTTCGGACAGCCGGGGACCGGGGAGCTGTTTTTT. Protein product: CASSFGQPGTGELFF.

The chain couples TRBV15 to TRBJ1-2; the D gene is possibly TRBD1 (6 bases). Per germline, CDR1 LNHNV and CDR2 YYDKDF (reference sequence). This CDR3 comprises 19 residues. V was pared by 0 bases and J by 7 bases, with 27 bases between. For the CDR3, the DNA is TGTGCCACCAGCAGAGATTTGGCGGAATACAGGGCCCCTATCCGTGGCTACACCTTC. As protein: CATSRDLAEYRAPIRGYTF.

This clonotype came up a few times. The chain employs TRBV7-6 and TRBJ2-3, with D perhaps TRBD1 or TRBD2 (5 bases each). Germline V gene data show CDR1 as SGHVS and CDR2 as FNYEAQ. Trimming took off 1 base at V and 4 bases at J, with 12 bases between the two ends. The CDR3 runs 15 residues. The chain's CDR3 is CASSLGGSYADTQYF. The CDR3 DNA follows: TGTGCCAGCAGCTTAGGGGGGAGCTATGCAGATACGCAGTATTTT.

A few counts support this clonotype. The V and J genes are TRBV7-9 and TRBJ1-2, with D unresolved. The CDR3 spans 13 residues. Germline V CDR1 and CDR2: SEHNR, FQNEAQ (reference sequence). Trimming left V 4 bases short and J 4 bases short, with 10 bases between. The CDR3 DNA reads TGTGCCAGCAGCTCAGATCGGATCTATGGCTACACCTTC. This gives the protein CASSSDRIYGYTF. Using reference TRBV7-9 and TRBJ1-2 for the parts outside the CDR3, the full variable domain is DTGVSQNPRHKITKRGQNVTFRCDPISEHNRLYWYRQTLGQGPEFLTYFQNEAQLEKSRLLSDRFSAERPKGSFSTLEIQRTEQGDSAMYLCASSSDRIYGYTFGSGTRLTVV.